This T cell receptor beta chain was retrieved from a study of blood T cell repertoires in COVID-19. About the study: Sources were T cells, B-cell-depleted T cells, or PBMCs; the material itself was cDNA or gDNA.

The V end was cut by 2 bases, the J end by 6 bases, with 10 bases between. Germline CDR1 is MNHNY and CDR2 is SVGAGI (reference sequence). CDR3 length: 14 amino acids. The repertoire was sequenced with immunoSEQ multiplex PCR; TCRdb's copy has only in-frame clones and lacks some. The repertoire consists of roughly 200,000 clones, with more than 70% occurring once and the leading ten covering 18%. The TCR originated in a man in his forties or fifties with COVID-19, enrolled during active disease. The chain uses TRBV6-6 and TRBJ2-2; possible D gene TRBD1, 6 bases. The sample was peripheral blood. The DNA for the CDR3 is TGTGCCAGCAGTTACCAGGACAGACCCGGGGAGCTGTTTTTT. Translation: CASSYQDRPGELFF.